One sample yielded the 2 T cell receptor beta chains listed below, sequenced in a study of blood T cell repertoires in COVID-19. The protocol was immunoSEQ multiplex PCR, while the TCRdb copy is restricted to in-frame clones and leaves out a portion. The sample holds 300,000 or so clones; about 85% are singletons and the top ten take approximately 5.2%. The sequencing sample was made of PBMCs or T cells enriched from blood (not recorded which). These receptor sequences come from a woman under 40 who had recovered from COVID-19.

The chain is built from TRBV7-6 and TRBJ2-2, with 7 bases fitting TRBD1. This CDR3 spans 14 amino acids. The V segment lost 1 base and the J segment 7 bases; nucleotides outside the gene matches: 3. Germline lookup yields CDR1 SGHVS and CDR2 FNYEAQ. The CDR3 reads CASSLGQGDGELFF. Written as DNA, the CDR3 is TGTGCCAGCAGCTTAGGACAGGGTGACGGGGAGCTGTTTTTT.

The rearrangement joins TRBV30 to TRBJ1-5; no clear D gene. Between the trimmed V and J ends, which lost 1 base and 2 bases, there was a span of 9 bases. Per the germline V gene, CDR1 is GTSNPN and CDR2 is SVGIG (reference sequence). The CDR3 extends over 14 amino acids. The CDR3 region has the DNA TGTGCCTGGAGTGCCCGGGGAGGCAATCAGCCCCAGCATTTT. Amino acids: CAWSARGGNQPQHF.